This record looks at one T cell receptor beta chain sequence and its context. Its antigen specificity is not known. Base qualities are not at hand, and no much larger clone is one base apart. This record belongs to a study of T cells after yellow fever vaccination (dated by TCRdb to between 2019 and 2020). As for the study more broadly: The SMART-Seq v4 Ultra Low Input RNA kit was used to prepare libraries from fractions with low cell numbers. Two healthy male donors, one aged 18 to 29 and one aged 30 to 40 years, made up the cohort. Bulk PBMC replicates and cell subsets were isolated from blood drawn at multiple timepoints before and after both primary and secondary immunization. To track T-cell clones before and after primary and booster YFV17D yellow fever vaccination, bulk TCR alpha and beta repertoires were sequenced longitudinally.

Via the germline V gene, CDR1 is ENHRY and CDR2 SYGVKD. V loses 0 bases, J loses 6 bases, and the germline ends lie 8 bases apart. The CDR3 spans 13 residues, from the cysteine through the phenylalanine. Just the 39-base CDR3 DNA is kept, in frame starting at base 1. What the study reported, not specific to this receptor: Computational filtering was needed because FACS-sorted repertoires could contain abundant contaminating clonotypes from the bulk population. Compared with the primary T-cell response, the secondary T-cell response was weaker but faster, peaking on day 5 rather than day 15. After the booster, most clones that had expanded after primary vaccination were detected again (roughly 95% of CD4 and 88% of CD8), suggesting broad maintenance of memory. Because only a couple of donors were included in the study, the extent to which the findings can be generalized is limited. A small share of clonotypes occurred in both CD4 and CD8 compartments, likely arising from convergent recombination.

TCR cDNA was synthesized by 5'RACE template switching, which introduced a universal primer site and unique molecular identifiers. Priming for cDNA synthesis came from both the TCR alpha and TCR beta constant segments. Library amplification involved two PCR steps, and the second step added sample barcodes and sequencing adapters. Sequencing of libraries was done on Illumina HiSeq 2500 (2x100 bp) or NovaSeq (2x150 bp). Per the original workflow: MIGEC handled demultiplexing of reads and collapsing into UMI consensus sequences, while MiXCR performed V(D)J alignment. Vaccine-responding clonotypes were defined with edgeR using replicate PBMC samples, requiring FDR below 0.01 and a log2 fold change above 5 up to day 15. Bulk clonotypes were assigned CD4 or CD8 identity according to which sequenced CD4 or CD8 repertoire held them at higher abundance. TCRdb trimmed public reads at Q25 via fastp, called clones via MiXCR and kept in-frame beta chains. Identical CDR3 protein sequences are pooled into one entry, listed with their most common genes and DNA. It is TCRdb's table, rather than the study itself, that gives the V and J calls and clone size. The sample yields approximately 600,000 distinct CDR3 sequences; around 12% were counted once. The ten top clones hold under 15% of the sample.

In light of the paper, this sample's treatment or condition label describes: live attenuated yellow fever vaccine strain. Two biological replicates of bulk PBMCs were collected at each blood-draw timepoint. PBMCs were isolated from peripheral blood using a standard Ficoll-Paque protocol. TriZol was used to extract RNA from bulk PBMCs, CD4 and CD8 fractions, and dextramer-positive and dextramer-negative fractions. Sequenced material: PBMCs, taken on the day of the yellow fever booster vaccination. The chain links TRBV10-3 with TRBJ2-5, with the D gene not confidently named. The clonotype was recovered from a man aged 25-45 years who received the YFV17D yellow fever vaccine. The CDR3 is CAISESTEKTQYF. The DNA is as follows: TGTGCCATCAGTGAGTCGACGGAGAAGACCCAGTACTTC.